This T cell receptor (beta chain) was sequenced during a study of CD8+CD57+ T cells in acquired aplastic anemia. Across the whole study: The sorted CD4+ and CD8+ cells yielded an average around 3 ug of DNA.

The CDR3 covers 17 residues. Germline V gives CDR1 LNHNV, CDR2 YYDKDF (reference sequence). After removal of 0 bases from V and 2 bases from J, the junction contained 6 bases not matched to a gene. Findings and caveats of the study: Shared by patients and controls, fewer than 30 CD8+ CDR3s were abundant in patients. Simpson's diversity of CD8+ cells was not significantly different in patients compared with controls.

Points on this clonotype: Its matching antigen is unknown.

Researchers used genomic DNA as the template to profile TCR beta VDJ and CDR3. Using its own MiXCR run on the reads, TCRdb lists one record per CDR3 protein. The table includes about 240,000 distinct CDR3 sequences, approximately 45% detected once. In patients chosen for sequencing, flow cytometry had shown CD8+CD57+ cell expansion. Each of the patients presented with severe acquired aplastic anemia. Sequenced: sorted CD4+, CD8+, or CD8+CD57+ T cells (not recorded which) from PBMCs. This sequence originates from a human donor with aplastic anemia. V is TRBV15 and J is TRBJ2-1, with 8 bases that match TRBD2. The CDR3 loop reads CATSREMAGGTYNEQFF. The CDR3 nucleotides read TGTGCCACCAGCAGAGAGATGGCGGGGGGTACCTACAATGAGCAGTTCTTC.